There are a few counts of the clone carrying this TCR beta chain. As yet, its antigen is unknown. The study treated chemo-refractory metastatic non-small-cell lung cancer patients with focal radiation plus ipilimumab CTLA-4 blockade. Sequencing used immunoSEQ multiplex PCR; TCRdb keeps in-frame clones, though not all of them. This table has about 77,000 clones, over 65% appearing once. The CDR3 has 16 amino acids. The germline V gene encodes CDR1 SGHVS and CDR2 FQNEAQ. Trimming took 4 bases from V and 2 from J; bases not matched to a gene: 3. The entry originates in a study of radiotherapy plus CTLA-4 blockade in lung cancer. Findings and limits, study-wide: The authors reported that early blood T cell clone dynamics, with interferon-beta, best predicted response.

The V call is TRBV7-8, the J call TRBJ2-2, with 11 bases that match TRBD2. The clonotype was recovered from a human donor with non-small cell lung cancer whose response to radiotherapy plus ipilimumab could not be evaluated. The sequences come from peripheral blood, collected from a patient treated with radiotherapy plus ipilimumab. The CDR3 loop reads CASSSLAGANTGELFF. The CDR3 region has the DNA TGTGCCAGCAGCTCACTAGCGGGGGCAAACACCGGGGAGCTGTTTTTT.